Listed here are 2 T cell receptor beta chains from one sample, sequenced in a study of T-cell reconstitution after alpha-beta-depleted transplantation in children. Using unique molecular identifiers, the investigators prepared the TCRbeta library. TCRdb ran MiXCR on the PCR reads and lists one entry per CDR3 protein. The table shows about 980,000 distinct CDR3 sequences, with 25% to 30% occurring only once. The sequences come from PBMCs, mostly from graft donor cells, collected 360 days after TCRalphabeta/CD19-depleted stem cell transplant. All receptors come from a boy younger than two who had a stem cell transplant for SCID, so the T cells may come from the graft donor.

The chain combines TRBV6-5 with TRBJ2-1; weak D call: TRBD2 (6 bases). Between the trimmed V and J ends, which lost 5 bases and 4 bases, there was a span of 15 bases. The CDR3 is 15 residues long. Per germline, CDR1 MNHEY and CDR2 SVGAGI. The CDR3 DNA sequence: TGTGCCAGCAGTCCCTGGGGACTGGATTACAATGAGCAGTTCTTC. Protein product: CASSPWGLDYNEQFF.

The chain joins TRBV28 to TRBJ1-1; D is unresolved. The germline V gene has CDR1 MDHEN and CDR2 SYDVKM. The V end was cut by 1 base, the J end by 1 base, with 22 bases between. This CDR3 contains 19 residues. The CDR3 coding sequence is TGTGCCAGCAGTTTATTTTCCGCGTGGGGAAAGAGGTGGAACACTGAAGCTTTCTTT. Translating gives CASSLFSAWGKRWNTEAFF.